Sequencing of this T cell receptor (beta chain) was carried out in a study of T-cell reconstitution after alpha-beta-depleted transplantation in children. Per the germline V gene, CDR1 is MGHDK and CDR2 is SYGVNS. With 6 bases clipped from V and 3 bases from J, the junction kept 4 bases outside the gene matches. The CDR3 sequence is 13 residues long. This clonotype showed up just once. Preparing the TCRbeta library involved the use of unique molecular identifiers. From the PCR reads, TCRdb called clonotypes with MiXCR, one entry per CDR3 protein. Here the sample spans around 400,000 distinct CDR3 sequences, about a fifth being singletons.

Here the sequenced sample was PBMCs from the stem cell graft donor, taken from the stem cell graft. This chain uses TRBV25-1 with TRBJ1-1, with 7 positions matching TRBD1. The receptor was isolated from a human donor who donated a stem cell graft to a child with acute myeloid leukemia. CDR3: CASSAQGYTEAFF. The CDR3 nucleotides read TGTGCCAGCAGCGCACAGGGGTACACTGAAGCTTTCTTT.